This T cell receptor beta chain was obtained from a study of response to subunit inactivated influenza vaccine. The study's findings and limits: There was a suggestion from the authors that each seasonal influenza vaccination recruits few new T cells.

The CDR3 sequence is 15 residues long. The germline V gene encodes CDR1 SGHTA and CDR2 FQGNSA. V was cut by 1 base and J by 2 bases, with 10 bases left in between. TCRdb itself ran the RT-PCR reads through MiXCR, one entry per CDR3 protein. The data contain more than 450,000 distinct CDR3 sequences, less than 8% of them singletons. The table lists this clonotype with a few counts. Its antigen is unknown. This material consisted of PBMCs from blood, taken about 24 months after vaccination. This chain joins TRBV7-2 and TRBJ2-3, with D possibly TRBD1 on 5 matching bases. The origin of this receptor is a man aged 50-75 years who received an inactivated influenza vaccine. The chain's CDR3 is CASSLGWGNTDTQYF. The CDR3 bases are TGTGCCAGCAGCTTAGGTTGGGGCAACACAGATACGCAGTATTTT. Full variable domain (remainder filled in from reference TRBV7-2 and TRBJ2-3): GAGVSQSPSNKVTEKGKDVELRCDPISGHTALYWYRQSLGQGLEFLIYFQGNSAPDKSGLPSDRFSAERTGGSVSTLTIQRTQQEDSAVYLCASSLGWGNTDTQYFGPGTRLTVL.